Following are 19 T cell receptor beta chains from one sample sequenced in a study of spatial heterogeneity in lung cancer. Documented time point: sample taken at primary tumor resection. Sequencing of whole RNA from tumor, nontumor lung or frozen PBMC involved no sorting. TCRdb called the 5' RACE reads again in MiXCR, with one record for every CDR3 protein. Here the sample spans tens of thousands of distinct CDR3 sequences, around 5.5% being singletons. Material: PBMCs, obtained at surgery. The receptors were sampled from a female donor with early-stage non-small cell lung cancer.

This clonotype was counted many times. The chain recombines TRBV28 with TRBJ2-5; D uncertain. The CDR3 loop spans 11 amino acids. Germline CDR1 is MDHEN and CDR2 is SYDVKM. V was shortened by 2 bases and J by 5 bases, with 3 bases between the two germline ends. CDR3 sequence (DNA): TGTGCCAGCAGTTTAGCCGAGACCCAGTACTTC. It yields the protein CASSLAETQYF.

This clonotype was seen a few times. The chain links TRBV5-1 to TRBJ1-1; D call uncertain. This CDR3 is 12 amino acids long. V was clipped by 1 base and J by 7 bases, with 8 bases between them. The germline gives CDR1 SGHRS, CDR2 YFSETQ. DNA for the CDR3: TGCGCCAGCAGCTTGCGGGGAGGTGAAGCTTTCTTT. Its protein is CASSLRGGEAFF.

This clonotype showed up many times. The chain has TRBV5-1 and TRBJ2-2, with TRBD1 matching over 9 bases. Germline V gene lookup returns CDR1 SGHRS and CDR2 YFSETQ. With 1 base clipped from V and 5 bases from J, the junction kept 3 bases outside the gene matches. The CDR3 is 15 residues long. CDR3 region: CASSLSGTGTGELFF. CDR3 nucleotides: TGCGCCAGCAGCTTGTCCGGGACAGGGACCGGGGAGCTGTTTTTT.

In its sample, this clonotype was seen many times. The J gene is TRBJ1-1, the V gene TRBV5-5; TRBD1 agrees at 7 bases. Germline V gene data show CDR1 as SGHKS and CDR2 as YYEKEE (reference sequence). The CDR3 sequence is 15 residues long. V trimming: 1 base; J trimming: 5 bases; junction bases outside the gene matches: 8. The CDR3 nucleotides read TGTGCCAGCAGCTTGTACGCCAGGGGGAATACTGAAGCTTTCTTT. Residues: CASSLYARGNTEAFF.

As for this clonotype: At one boundary the junction diverges from the germline segment, which might be a read error. V is TRBV10-3 and J is TRBJ1-1, with no clear D. Germline V lookup: CDR1 ENHRY, CDR2 SYGVKD. This CDR3 spans 14 amino acids. CDR3 in DNA: TGTACCATCAGTGAGTCGCGCCGAGAGGGTGAAGCTTTCTTT. It specifies CTISESRREGEAFF.

This clonotype was seen ten or more times. For the CDR3, the DNA is TGTGCCATCAGCGGGGGGCCGGACACTGAAGCTTTCTTT. Translation gives CAISGGPDTEAFF. V is TRBV10-3 and J is TRBJ1-1, with D possibly TRBD1 on 6 matching bases. Germline CDR1 ENHRY, CDR2 SYGVKD. The V gene lost 6 bases and the J gene lost 3 bases, with 11 bases spanning the gap. This CDR3 is built from 13 residues.

This clonotype has ten or more counts. The chain uses TRBV7-9 and TRBJ1-5; no clear D. CDR1 and CDR2 from the germline V gene are SEHNR and FQNEAQ (reference sequence). The V end was cut by 5 bases, the J end by 1 base, with 9 bases between. The CDR3 is 14 amino acids. The CDR3 loop reads CASSREASNQPQHF. The DNA of the CDR3 is TGTGCCAGCAGCCGGGAGGCCAGCAATCAGCCCCAGCATTTT. The complete variable domain, with remaining parts taken from reference TRBV7-9 and TRBJ1-5, reads DTGVSQNPRHKITKRGQNVTFRCDPISEHNRLYWYRQTLGQGPEFLTYFQNEAQLEKSRLLSDRFSAERPKGSFSTLEIQRTEQGDSAMYLCASSREASNQPQHFGDGTRLSIL.

This clonotype has at least ten counts. This chain joins TRBV19 and TRBJ2-5; 7 bases match TRBD1. This CDR3 is 14 amino acids long. Germline loops: CDR1 LNHDA, CDR2 SQIVND (reference sequence). The V segment lost 4 bases and the J segment 4 bases; nucleotides outside the gene matches: 6. The DNA for the CDR3 is TGTGCCAGTAGTAAGACAGGGAGCGGAGAGACCCAGTACTTC. Residues: CASSKTGSGETQYF.

A note on this clonotype: A clone one base away is much larger, so this may be a read error. CDR3 in DNA: TGCGTCAGCAGCTTGGAACAGAAAGAGAACGAGCAGTACTTC. Its protein is CVSSLEQKENEQYF. The rearrangement links TRBV5-1 to TRBJ2-7; the D is unclear. The CDR3 runs to 14 residues. The V gene's germline CDR1 is SGHRS and CDR2 YFSETQ.

This clonotype is termed medium-sized. The V call is TRBV19, the J call TRBJ1-2, with 7 bases lining up with TRBD1. After removal of 6 bases from V and 3 bases from J, the junction contained 4 bases not matched to a gene. The V gene's germline CDR1 is LNHDA and CDR2 SQIVND (reference sequence). The CDR3 length is 13 residues. Written as DNA, the CDR3 is TGTGCCAGTAGGCCGCAGGGGGACTATGGCTACACCTTC. This sequence encodes CASRPQGDYGYTF.

This clonotype was observed many times. The rearrangement links TRBV19 to TRBJ2-1; tentative D call: TRBD1 (6 bases). Germline-derived CDR1 and CDR2 are LNHDA and SQIVND (reference sequence). Trimming cost V 2 bases and J 3 bases, with 11 bases left between them. This CDR3 region has 15 residues. The CDR3 is CASSITGLVYNEQFF. CDR3 nucleotides: TGTGCCAGTAGTATAACAGGGTTGGTCTACAATGAGCAGTTCTTC.

In this sample, this clonotype turned up a few times. The chain links TRBV7-9 to TRBJ2-1, with 10 nucleotides matching TRBD2. There are 14 residues in the CDR3. Losses at the gene ends were 1 base for V and 9 bases for J; bases not matched to a gene: 3. CDR1 and CDR2 (germline): SEHNR, FQNEAQ (reference sequence). CDR3 DNA sequence: TGTGCCAGCAGCTTAGTTCTAGCGGGAGTTGAGCAGTTCTTC. Translated: CASSLVLAGVEQFF.

The chain has TRBV6-5 and TRBJ2-2; no firm D call. The germline CDR1 and CDR2 sequences are MNHEY and SVGAGI. This CDR3 has 13 amino acids. With 2 bases removed from V and 7 bases from J, the gap between germline ends came to 8 bases. The CDR3 sequence is CASSYPDGGELFF. CDR3 DNA: TGTGCCAGCAGTTACCCTGACGGCGGGGAGCTGTTTTTT.

The V call is TRBV12-5, the J call TRBJ1-6; the D is unclear. CDR1 LGHNT and CDR2 FRNRAP come from the germline V gene. The CDR3 spans 14 residues. Trimming removed 3 bases at V and 8 bases at J, with 11 bases between. This chain's CDR3 is CASGFGYSYSPLHF. Written as DNA, the CDR3 is TGTGCTAGTGGTTTCGGCTATTCTTATTCACCCCTCCACTTT.

Many counts were recorded for this clonotype. The V call is TRBV15, the J call TRBJ1-1; no definite D call. The CDR3 consists of 14 residues. Germline assignment: CDR1 LNHNV and CDR2 YYDKDF (reference sequence). The germline V and J ends were trimmed by 0 bases and 1 base, with 6 bases remaining between them. Here the CDR3 reads CATSRDHTNTEAFF. The CDR3 coding sequence is TGTGCCACCAGCAGAGATCACACGAACACTGAAGCTTTCTTT.

This clonotype was counted at least ten times. The chain links TRBV5-1 to TRBJ2-7; D may be TRBD1 (6 bases). The CDR3 length is 15 residues. Trimming left V 3 bases short and J 0 bases short, with 13 bases between. Germline CDR1 and CDR2: SGHRS and YFSETQ. The CDR3 region is CASSSTGISSYEQYF. The CDR3 nucleotides read TGCGCCAGCAGCTCCACAGGGATTAGCTCCTACGAGCAGTACTTC.

This clonotype has ten or more counts. The rearrangement links TRBV24-1 to TRBJ2-5; no reliable D call. The germline gives CDR1 KGHDR, CDR2 SFDVKD. V dropped 3 bases and J dropped 7 bases, with 11 bases sitting between them. The CDR3 spans 13 residues. The CDR3, as DNA: TGTGCCACCAGTGATCACCTGACTGGGACCCAGTACTTC. Its protein product is CATSDHLTGTQYF.

This clonotype was seen only a few times. The rearrangement links TRBV6-5 to TRBJ2-5; no reliable D call. The CDR3 loop spans 15 amino acids. Germline V lookup: CDR1 MNHEY, CDR2 SVGAGI. Trimming cost V 0 bases and J 2 bases, with 10 bases left between them. The CDR3 is CASSYSILGQETQYF. CDR3 bases: TGTGCCAGCAGTTACTCGATCCTAGGTCAAGAGACCCAGTACTTC.

The gene calls are TRBV5-5 and TRBJ2-1, with TRBD1 as a possible D gene (5 bases). The germline V gene encodes CDR1 SGHKS and CDR2 YYEKEE (reference sequence). V was shortened by 4 bases and J by 3 bases, with 14 bases between the two germline ends. There are 15 residues in the CDR3. Here the CDR3 DNA reads TGTGCCAGCAGCCAAGAGCAGGGCTACTACAATGAGCAGTTCTTC. This translates into CASSQEQGYYNEQFF. Variable domain in full (rest from reference TRBV5-5 and TRBJ2-1): DAGVTQSPTHLIKTRGQQVTLRCSPISGHKSVSWYQQVLGQGPQFIFQYYEKEERGRGNFPDRFSARQFPNYSSELNVNALLLGDSALYLCASSQEQGYYNEQFFGPGTRLTVL.